This T cell receptor (beta chain) was recovered during a study of blood T cell repertoires in COVID-19. Background on the study: Nucleic acid was either cDNA or gDNA, and it came from T cells, B-cell-depleted T cells, or PBMCs.

The V gene lost 3 bases and the J gene lost 1 base, with 15 bases spanning the gap. CDR3 length equals 16 residues. Per the germline V gene, CDR1 is LGHDT and CDR2 is YNNKEL (reference sequence). All enrollees were about 18 to 90 years old and from roughly 26 US areas. Recovered status in Cohort 3 required two negative PCRs, clearance, or symptom resolution. Per the study methods: Cell counts per sample came from amplifying reference gene primers. Generated by immunoSEQ multiplex PCR, the TCRdb table keeps only in-frame clones and is missing some. The V and J calls and clone size are taken from that table; D and trimming were inferred from the DNA. The repertoire holds about 220,000 clones, 84% seen once, with approximately 6.2% in the top ten.

The genes are TRBV3-1 (or the pseudogene TRBV3-2) and TRBJ1-2; TRBD1 is a possible D gene (6 bases). The TCR sequence derives from a woman aged 35 to 49 who had recovered from COVID-19. What was sequenced was PBMCs or T cells enriched from blood (not recorded which). The CDR3 region has the DNA TGTGCCAGCAGCCACACCTGGGACACCCGTAACTATGGCTACACCTTC. This gives the protein CASSHTWDTRNYGYTF.